Each of the 18 T cell receptor beta chains below was sequenced from the same sample in a study of control samples from healthy donors and cancer patients (dated by TCRdb to 2020 to 2022). Receptors were amplified or captured by the immunoSEQ multiplex PCR assay. TCRdb carries this immuneACCESS record with in-frame sequences only. Its versions omit some clonotypes, under half of them owing to an unresolved V gene in the studies checked, with the rest unexplained. The sample table shows 70,000 to 100,000 clones, and about nine tenths are seen once. Approximately 15% of the sample is in the top ten clones. Source material: blood. All receptors come from a man over 45 in good health.

The chain uses TRBV6-5 and TRBJ1-1; 9 positions agree with TRBD1. Germline CDR1 is MNHEY and CDR2 is SVGAGI. There are 16 residues in the CDR3. Trimming removed 0 bases from V and 6 bases from J; junction bases left unmatched: 8. CDR3: CASSYSRGQGSSEAFF. DNA of the CDR3: TGTGCCAGCAGTTACTCGAGAGGACAGGGGTCGTCTGAAGCTTTCTTT.

The gene calls are TRBV19 and TRBJ2-3, with D unresolved. Germline CDR1 is LNHDA and CDR2 is SQIVND (reference sequence). The V and J ends lost 6 bases and 1 base respectively, with 8 bases between them. The CDR3 is made up of 13 amino acids. DNA of the CDR3: TGTGCCAGTAGACCCCGGGGCACAGATACGCAGTATTTT. Protein sequence: CASRPRGTDTQYF.

Only a few counts were recorded for this clone. The chain recombines TRBV3-1 (or the pseudogene TRBV3-2) with TRBJ2-7; perhaps D is TRBD1 or TRBD2 (5 bases each). Germline loops: CDR1 LGHDT, CDR2 YNNKEL (reference sequence). This CDR3 region has 15 residues. The V and J ends lost 0 bases and 6 bases respectively, with 15 bases between them. The CDR3 DNA reads TGTGCCAGCAGCCAAGACCCCGGGACCAGTCGCGAGCAGTACTTC. Amino acids: CASSQDPGTSREQYF.

The rearrangement links TRBV19 to TRBJ2-3, with 8 bases that match TRBD2. V shed 7 bases, J shed 4 bases, and the junction held 10 bases outside the gene matches. Germline V lookup: CDR1 LNHDA, CDR2 SQIVND (reference sequence). The CDR3 is made up of 15 amino acids. CDR3 region: CASNLAGGPPDTQYF. DNA of the CDR3: TGTGCCAGTAATCTGGCGGGGGGACCTCCAGATACGCAGTATTTT. The entire variable domain, with the rest obtained from reference TRBV19 and TRBJ2-3, is as follows: DGGITQSPKYLFRKEGQNVTLSCEQNLNHDAMYWYRQDPGQGLRLIYYSQIVNDFQKGDIAEGYSVSREKKESFPLTVTSAQKNPTAFYLCASNLAGGPPDTQYFGPGTRLTVL.

This clone was recorded once. V gene TRBV10-3 combines with J gene TRBJ2-1, with D hard to call. The CDR3 contains 14 residues. Between the trimmed V and J ends, which lost 11 bases and 0 bases, there was a span of 14 bases. The germline V gene encodes CDR1 ENHRY and CDR2 SYGVKD. The CDR3 DNA follows: TGTGCCTCCCAGGCCCGGAACTCCTACAATGAGCAGTTCTTC. This codes for CASQARNSYNEQFF.

The rearrangement joins TRBV5-1 to TRBJ1-6; D gene uncertain. CDR1 SGHRS and CDR2 YFSETQ come from the germline V gene. Trimming stripped 5 bases from V and 3 bases from J, with 9 bases between. The CDR3 has 14 residues. The CDR3 DNA is TGCGCCAGCAGGCTTGGGGTCTATAATTCACCCCTCCACTTT. Translated: CASRLGVYNSPLHF. Drawing the rest from reference TRBV5-1 and TRBJ1-6, the complete variable domain is KAGVTQTPRYLIKTRGQQVTLSCSPISGHRSVSWYQQTPGQGLQFLFEYFSETQRNKGNFPGRFSGRQFSNSRSEMNVSTLELGDSALYLCASRLGVYNSPLHFGNGTRLTVT.

This clone showed up just a few times. This sequence joins TRBV5-6 and TRBJ2-2, with 7 bases aligning to TRBD2. Germline lookup yields CDR1 SGHDT and CDR2 YYEEEE. The CDR3 loop spans 16 amino acids. V shed 3 bases, J shed 4 bases, and the junction held 9 bases outside the gene matches. CDR3 sequence: CASSSGLERSTGELFF. Written as DNA, the CDR3 is TGTGCCAGCAGCTCCGGACTAGAACGGAGCACCGGGGAGCTGTTTTTT.

This sequence joins TRBV12-3 or TRBV12-4 and TRBJ1-1; 8 bases match TRBD1. This CDR3 is built from 13 residues. V lost 8 bases to trimming and J lost 3 bases; unmatched junction nucleotides: 5. Here the CDR3 reads CASQEQGDTEAFF. CDR3 in DNA: TGTGCCAGCCAGGAACAGGGGGACACTGAAGCTTTCTTT.

This rearrangement joins TRBV6-5 to TRBJ1-5; weak D call: TRBD1 (5 bases). Trimming shortened V by 4 bases and J by 0 bases, and 10 bases separated the two germline ends. CDR3 length: 15 amino acids. CDR1 is MNHEY and CDR2 is SVGAGI in the germline V gene. The CDR3 spells CASSSGGNSNQPQHF. The CDR3 region has the DNA TGTGCCAGCAGTTCCGGGGGTAATAGCAATCAGCCCCAGCATTTT.

The chain joins TRBV4-2 to TRBJ2-5, with 7 bases aligning to TRBD1. The CDR3 totals 13 residues. CDR1 is LGHNA, CDR2 YNFKEQ, per germline. V gave up 2 bases and J gave up 6 bases; unmatched junction bases: 3. The CDR3 coding sequence is TGTGCCAGCAGCCAAACAGGGGCACAGACCCAGTACTTC. Translation gives CASSQTGAQTQYF.

The chain carries TRBV6-2 or TRBV6-3 and TRBJ1-1, with a possible D match to TRBD1 (6 bases). V was clipped by 4 bases and J by 4 bases, with 16 bases between them. CDR1 and CDR2 from the germline V gene are MNHEY and SVGEGT. This CDR3 contains 15 residues. The CDR3 region has the DNA TGTGCCAGCAGTTTACCTCGGACAGTGCGCACTGAAGCTTTCTTT. The encoded protein is CASSLPRTVRTEAFF.

The chain uses TRBV23-1 and TRBJ2-2; TRBD1 or TRBD2 may be the D gene (5 bases each). TRBV23-1 is an ORF; its function is uncertain. The V end lost 4 bases, the J end lost 3 bases, and 21 bases lay between the germline ends. CDR3 length: 18 amino acids. CDR3: CASSLGTLFFYDTGELFF. The CDR3 DNA is TGCGCCAGCAGTCTAGGGACGTTGTTTTTTTATGACACCGGGGAGCTGTTTTTT.

This sequence joins TRBV19 and TRBJ2-1, with TRBD2 matching over 12 bases. The CDR3 totals 17 residues. Germline V gene sequence: CDR1 LNHDA, CDR2 SQIVND (reference sequence). The V segment lost 7 bases and the J segment 0 bases; nucleotides outside the gene matches: 7. CDR3 DNA sequence: TGTGCCAGTACCCAAGGACTAGCGGGGCTCTCCTACAATGAGCAGTTCTTC. It is translated as CASTQGLAGLSYNEQFF. Drawing the rest from reference TRBV19 and TRBJ2-1, the complete variable domain is DGGITQSPKYLFRKEGQNVTLSCEQNLNHDAMYWYRQDPGQGLRLIYYSQIVNDFQKGDIAEGYSVSREKKESFPLTVTSAQKNPTAFYLCASTQGLAGLSYNEQFFGPGTRLTVL.

This chain connects TRBV4-1 to TRBJ1-4; D is possibly TRBD1 (5 bases). This CDR3 is built from 14 residues. With 6 bases removed from V and 6 bases from J, the gap between germline ends came to 14 bases. Germline CDR1 reads MGHRA; CDR2 reads YSYEKL. CDR3 loop: CASRQMSRDEKLFF. The CDR3, as DNA: TGCGCCAGCAGACAAATGAGCAGGGATGAAAAACTGTTTTTT.

J is TRBJ2-3 and V is TRBV5-1; D is possibly TRBD1 (6 bases). Germline lookup yields CDR1 SGHRS and CDR2 YFSETQ. The CDR3 consists of 15 residues. Trimming removed 4 bases from V and 3 bases from J, with 15 bases in between. The CDR3 DNA reads TGCGCCAGCAGCCAATGGACAGCCTTAACAGATACGCAGTATTTT. Translation gives CASSQWTALTDTQYF. Combining the CDR3 with reference TRBV5-1 and TRBJ2-3 gives the whole variable domain KAGVTQTPRYLIKTRGQQVTLSCSPISGHRSVSWYQQTPGQGLQFLFEYFSETQRNKGNFPGRFSGRQFSNSRSEMNVSTLELGDSALYLCASSQWTALTDTQYFGPGTRLTVL.

V usage is TRBV30 and J usage is TRBJ2-1; no reliable D call. CDR1 GTSNPN and CDR2 SVGIG come from the germline V gene (reference sequence). The CDR3 length is 12 residues. Trimming left V 1 base short and J 8 bases short, with 9 bases between. The CDR3 DNA follows: TGTGCCTGGAGTGGGTCTGGCTATGAGCAGTTCTTC. Encoded protein: CAWSGSGYEQFF.

The chain joins TRBV7-2 to TRBJ1-6, with 7 bases fitting TRBD1. This CDR3 comprises 13 residues. Germline V gene lookup returns CDR1 SGHTA and CDR2 FQGNSA. Trimming removed 3 bases from V and 9 bases from J; junction bases left unmatched: 2. The CDR3 DNA reads TGTGCCAGCAGCTTCGACAGGGCTTCACCCCTCCACTTT. Its translation: CASSFDRASPLHF. Combining the CDR3 with reference TRBV7-2 and TRBJ1-6 gives the whole variable domain GAGVSQSPSNKVTEKGKDVELRCDPISGHTALYWYRQSLGQGLEFLIYFQGNSAPDKSGLPSDRFSAERTGGSVSTLTIQRTQQEDSAVYLCASSFDRASPLHFGNGTRLTVT.

The V call is TRBV9, the J call TRBJ1-6; a possible D gene is TRBD1 (5 bases). This CDR3 has 17 amino acids. Germline assignment: CDR1 SGDLS and CDR2 YYNGEE. V lost 0 bases, J lost 2 bases, and 12 bases lay in between. The CDR3 DNA sequence: TGTGCCAGCAGCGTAGAACAGGTACCTGCCTATAATTCACCCCTCCACTTT. This codes for CASSVEQVPAYNSPLHF.